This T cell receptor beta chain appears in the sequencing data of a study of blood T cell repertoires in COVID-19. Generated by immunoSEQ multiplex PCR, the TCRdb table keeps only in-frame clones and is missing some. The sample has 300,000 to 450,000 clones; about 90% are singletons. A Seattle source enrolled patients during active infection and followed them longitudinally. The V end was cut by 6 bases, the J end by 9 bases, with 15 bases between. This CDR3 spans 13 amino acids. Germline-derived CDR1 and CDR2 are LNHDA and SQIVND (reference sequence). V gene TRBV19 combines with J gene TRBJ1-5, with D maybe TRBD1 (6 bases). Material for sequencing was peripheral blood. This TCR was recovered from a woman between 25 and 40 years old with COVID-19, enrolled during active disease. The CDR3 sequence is CASRGASRGPQHF. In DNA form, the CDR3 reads TGTGCCAGTAGGGGGGCATCCCGGGGGCCCCAGCATTTT.